The 31 T cell receptor beta chains given below trace back to one sample, sequenced in a study of blood T cell repertoires in COVID-19. Using immunoSEQ multiplex PCR, the repertoire was profiled, and TCRdb retains in-frame clones only, with some absent. The top ten clones hold around half of a sample with roughly 58,000 clones, around 66% of them seen once. The sequenced sample was PBMCs or T cells enriched from blood (not recorded which). Receptors were obtained from an older woman who had been exposed to COVID-19.

This chain links TRBV3-1 (or the pseudogene TRBV3-2) with TRBJ2-7, with D tentatively TRBD2 (5 bases). CDR1 is LGHDT and CDR2 is YNNKEL in the germline V gene (reference sequence). Trimming stripped 5 bases from V and 4 bases from J, with 12 bases between. The CDR3 covers 13 residues. The DNA for the CDR3 is TGTGCCAGCAGCGAGGGTCACGCGTACGAGCAGTACTTC. Translated: CASSEGHAYEQYF.

The chain is built from TRBV19 and TRBJ2-2; TRBD1 is a possible D gene (6 bases). This CDR3 spans 15 amino acids. Germline V lookup: CDR1 LNHDA, CDR2 SQIVND (reference sequence). Trimming left V 6 bases short and J 2 bases short, with 13 bases between. Written as DNA, the CDR3 is TGTGCCAGTAGCCAGGGGTCGGTAAACACCGGGGAGCTGTTTTTT. Its translation is CASSQGSVNTGELFF.

V and J are TRBV5-1 and TRBJ1-1, with D perhaps matching TRBD1 (6 bases). The V end lost 3 bases, the J end lost 1 base, and 13 bases lay between the germline ends. The CDR3 runs to 15 residues. Germline CDR1 is SGHRS and CDR2 is YFSETQ. The CDR3 reads CASSSAGTTNTEAFF. CDR3 coding DNA: TGCGCCAGCAGCTCTGCCGGGACAACGAACACTGAAGCTTTCTTT.

The chain employs TRBV7-9 and TRBJ2-1; 7 positions match TRBD2. CDR1 and CDR2 (germline): SEHNR, FQNEAQ (reference sequence). Trimming removed 3 bases from V and 4 bases from J; junction bases left unmatched: 6. This CDR3 has 15 amino acids. CDR3: CASSFVGRGYNEQFF. The CDR3 DNA reads TGTGCCAGCAGCTTTGTCGGGCGGGGGTACAATGAGCAGTTCTTC.

The genes are TRBV5-5 and TRBJ1-6; 9 bases are a match to TRBD1. This CDR3 contains 18 residues. V lost 4 bases and J lost 7; bases outside the gene matches: 15. Germline-derived CDR1 and CDR2 are SGHKS and YYEKEE (reference sequence). The CDR3 nucleotides are TGTGCCAGCAGCAAACTTAACCGGGACAGGGTCGTCAATTCACCCCTCCACTTT. It translates to CASSKLNRDRVVNSPLHF.

The genes are TRBV18 and TRBJ1-4; 7 bases are a match to TRBD1. V was pared by 6 bases and J by 0 bases, with 10 bases of the junction left unmatched. The germline V gene encodes CDR1 KGHSH and CDR2 LQKENI. There are 17 residues in the CDR3. CDR3 amino acids: CASSSTRDSTTNEKLFF. In DNA form, the CDR3 reads TGTGCCAGCTCCTCGACCCGGGACAGCACAACTAATGAAAAACTGTTTTTT.

The V gene is TRBV7-9, the J gene TRBJ1-5; perhaps TRBD1 as D (6 bases). Germline values: CDR1 SEHNR, CDR2 FQNEAQ (reference sequence). Trimming pared 5 bases from V and 4 bases from J, leaving 9 bases between. The CDR3 sequence is 13 residues long. As DNA, the CDR3 is TGTGCCAGCAGCGGCCAGGGGAATCAGCCCCAGCATTTT. This codes for CASSGQGNQPQHF. The whole variable domain, remainder taken from reference TRBV7-9 and TRBJ1-5, is DTGVSQNPRHKITKRGQNVTFRCDPISEHNRLYWYRQTLGQGPEFLTYFQNEAQLEKSRLLSDRFSAERPKGSFSTLEIQRTEQGDSAMYLCASSGQGNQPQHFGDGTRLSIL.

The chain recombines TRBV12-3 or TRBV12-4 with TRBJ2-3; D might be TRBD2 (5 bases). With 6 bases removed from V and 5 bases from J, the gap between germline ends came to 9 bases. CDR3 length: 12 amino acids. The CDR3 spells CASSLGRDTQYF. The CDR3 nucleotides are TGTGCCAGCAGCTTGGGGAGAGATACGCAGTATTTT.

J is TRBJ2-2 and V is TRBV10-3; D gene ambiguous. V was trimmed by 6 bases and J by 5 bases, leaving 7 bases between them. Per germline, CDR1 ENHRY and CDR2 SYGVKD. The CDR3 loop spans 12 amino acids. The CDR3 nucleotides read TGTGCCATCAGCCATTTTACCGGGGAGCTGTTTTTT. Translating it yields CAISHFTGELFF.

The chain uses TRBV6-5 and TRBJ2-1; D is ambiguous. The CDR3 is 16 residues long. Trimming left V 0 bases short and J 9 bases short, with 18 bases between. CDR1 and CDR2 (germline): MNHEY, SVGAGI. In DNA, the CDR3 is TGTGCCAGCAGTTACTCGAGGCTAGTAGGTACCTTTGAGCAGTTCTTC. It translates to CASSYSRLVGTFEQFF.

The chain is built from TRBV6-1 and TRBJ1-4; perhaps TRBD1 as D (5 bases). Germline V gene lookup returns CDR1 MNHNS and CDR2 SASEGT. This CDR3 contains 15 residues. V lost 7 bases to trimming and J lost 3 bases, with 15 bases between them. The CDR3 nucleotides read TGTGCCAGCAACCCCGCCGGGGGTGCTAATGAAAAACTGTTTTTT. Its translation: CASNPAGGANEKLFF.

The rearrangement joins TRBV5-6 to TRBJ1-4; 8 bases line up with TRBD1. CDR1 and CDR2 (germline): SGHDT, YYEEEE. V lost 4 bases, J lost 4 bases, and 6 bases stayed unmatched. The CDR3 length is 15 residues. The CDR3 reads CASSKTTGGNEKLFF. In DNA, the CDR3 is TGTGCCAGCAGCAAAACCACAGGGGGTAATGAAAAACTGTTTTTT.

J is TRBJ2-1 and V is TRBV19; possibly TRBD1 for D (5 bases). Germline CDR1 and CDR2: LNHDA and SQIVND (reference sequence). The CDR3 has 14 residues. V lost 1 base, J lost 10 bases, and 14 bases lay in between. The CDR3 bases are TGTGCCAGTAGTATAGTGACAGCGACCCTGGAGCAGTTCTTC. It codes for CASSIVTATLEQFF.

The genes are TRBV5-5 and TRBJ1-2; D might be TRBD1 (5 bases). Germline CDR1 SGHKS, CDR2 YYEKEE (reference sequence). CDR3 size: 14 residues. Trimming pared 2 bases from V and 0 bases from J, leaving 8 bases between. CDR3 in DNA: TGTGCCAGCAGCTTCATGACAGCTAACTATGGCTACACCTTC. It is translated as CASSFMTANYGYTF. The full variable domain, with the rest looked up from reference TRBV5-5 and TRBJ1-2, is DAGVTQSPTHLIKTRGQQVTLRCSPISGHKSVSWYQQVLGQGPQFIFQYYEKEERGRGNFPDRFSARQFPNYSSELNVNALLLGDSALYLCASSFMTANYGYTFGSGTRLTVV.

This clone appeared once. The chain carries TRBV28 and TRBJ1-1, with no clear D. Trimming cost V 8 bases and J 1 base, with 8 bases left between them. CDR1 is MDHEN, CDR2 SYDVKM, per germline. This CDR3 is 12 amino acids long. CDR3: CASRVGNTEAFF. The CDR3 nucleotides read TGTGCCAGCCGTGTCGGGAACACTGAAGCTTTCTTT.

The chain has TRBV2 and TRBJ1-5, with a tentative D call TRBD1 (6 bases). Trimming removed 6 bases at V and 4 bases at J, with 13 bases between. Germline assignment: CDR1 SNHLY and CDR2 FYNNEI. The CDR3 is made up of 14 amino acids. For the CDR3, the DNA is TGTGCCAGCAGACCGGGACACATAAATCAGCCCCAGCATTTT. This translates into CASRPGHINQPQHF.

The V and J genes are TRBV5-1 and TRBJ1-1; D is perhaps TRBD1 (5 bases). Looked up from germline, CDR1 is SGHRS and CDR2 is YFSETQ. V lost 3 bases and J 1 base, leaving 7 bases between the germline ends. The CDR3 loop spans 13 amino acids. The CDR3 nucleotides read TGCGCCAGCAGCTACGGACAGAACACTGAAGCTTTCTTT. This translates into CASSYGQNTEAFF.

This sequence joins TRBV5-5 and TRBJ2-5; 9 nucleotides align to TRBD2. From germline, CDR1 is SGHKS and CDR2 YYEKEE (reference sequence). The V and J ends lost 1 base and 5 bases, in that order; junction bases with no gene match: 6. The CDR3 is made up of 15 amino acids. The CDR3 loop is CASSLTSGHLETQYF. Written as DNA, the CDR3 is TGTGCCAGCAGCTTGACTAGCGGGCATCTCGAGACCCAGTACTTC. Filled out from reference TRBV5-5 and TRBJ2-5, the complete variable domain reads DAGVTQSPTHLIKTRGQQVTLRCSPISGHKSVSWYQQVLGQGPQFIFQYYEKEERGRGNFPDRFSARQFPNYSSELNVNALLLGDSALYLCASSLTSGHLETQYFGPGTRLLVL.

V is TRBV19 and J is TRBJ1-2; possible D gene TRBD1, 5 bases. Germline V lookup: CDR1 LNHDA, CDR2 SQIVND (reference sequence). The CDR3 covers 14 residues. V lost 9 bases and J 1 base, leaving 15 bases between the germline ends. The CDR3 bases are TGTGCCAGCCACGGGGGTTCGAATAACTATGGCTACACCTTC. Its translation is CASHGGSNNYGYTF.

V usage is TRBV19 and J usage is TRBJ1-2; 9 bases match TRBD1. The germline gives CDR1 LNHDA, CDR2 SQIVND (reference sequence). After removal of 9 bases from V and 6 bases from J, the junction contained 5 bases not matched to a gene. The CDR3 consists of 12 residues. In DNA, the CDR3 is TGTGCCAGCTTACAGGGGGCTAATGGCTACACCTTC. Translating gives CASLQGANGYTF.

The chain employs TRBV6-5 and TRBJ2-5; D uncertain. This CDR3 spans 14 amino acids. Trimming took off 5 bases at V and 5 bases at J, with 15 bases between the two ends. Germline values: CDR1 MNHEY, CDR2 SVGAGI. The CDR3 region has the DNA TGTGCCAGCAGTCCCGAGGTTCTTGGGGAGACCCAGTACTTC. It yields the protein CASSPEVLGETQYF.

The CDR3 loop reads CASSAAGQGGNSPLHF. CDR3 coding DNA: TGTGCCAGCAGTGCCGCCGGACAGGGCGGCAATTCACCCCTCCACTTT. The V call is TRBV6-1, the J call TRBJ1-6; 8 nucleotides line up with TRBD1. CDR1 MNHNS and CDR2 SASEGT come from the germline V gene. V lost 4 bases, J lost 7 bases, and 9 bases stayed unmatched. The CDR3 loop spans 16 amino acids.

The CDR3 nucleotides read TGTGCCAGTAGTTTCCGGACAGGTTCGAACACTGAAGCTTTCTTT. It is translated as CASSFRTGSNTEAFF. The chain combines TRBV19 with TRBJ1-1; 7 bases agree with TRBD1. Unmatched junction bases numbered 7, after V lost 5 bases and J lost 1 base. The germline CDR1 and CDR2 sequences are LNHDA and SQIVND (reference sequence). The CDR3 is 15 amino acids.

This sequence joins TRBV10-2 and TRBJ2-7; 12 bases match TRBD1. The germline gives CDR1 WSHSY, CDR2 SAAADI. The CDR3 is 11 residues long. The J segment lost 13 bases and the V segment lost 7 bases, leaving 5 bases of the junction unmatched. CDR3 sequence: CASTPGQGAYF. The CDR3, as DNA: TGCGCCAGCACTCCGGGACAGGGGGCTTACTTC.

The CDR3 DNA is TGCGCCAGCAGCTTGGTAGCGATCCAAGAGACCCAGTACTTC. This encodes CASSLVAIQETQYF. The rearrangement uses TRBV5-1 and TRBJ2-5; a possible D gene is TRBD2 (5 bases). The germline CDR1 and CDR2 sequences are SGHRS and YFSETQ. V gave up 0 bases and J gave up 1 base, with 7 bases separating them. This CDR3 region has 14 residues.

The CDR3 DNA is TGTGCCAGCAGCCAATTCATGGGACTAGCGAGTAACACCGGGGAGCTGTTTTTT. Its translation: CASSQFMGLASNTGELFF. The rearrangement uses TRBV14 and TRBJ2-2; 10 bases line up with TRBD2. Germline V CDR1 and CDR2: SGHDN, FVKESK. With 2 bases clipped from V and 2 bases from J, the junction kept 8 bases outside the gene matches. The CDR3 consists of 18 residues. Filled out from reference TRBV14 and TRBJ2-2, the complete variable domain reads EAGVTQFPSHSVIEKGQTVTLRCDPISGHDNLYWYRRVMGKEIKFLLHFVKESKQDESGMPNNRFLAERTGGTYSTLKVQPAELEDSGVYFCASSQFMGLASNTGELFFGEGSRLTVL.

The chain couples TRBV7-9 to TRBJ2-2; 7 nucleotides align to TRBD1. Looked up from germline, CDR1 is SEHNR and CDR2 is FQNEAQ (reference sequence). The V gene end was trimmed by 7 bases and the J gene end by 8 bases; junction bases not matched to a gene: 10. The CDR3 has 14 residues. The CDR3 region has the DNA TGTGCCAGCAATCCCGACAGGGTCAGAGGGGAGCTGTTTTTT. Residues: CASNPDRVRGELFF.

This rearrangement joins TRBV9 to TRBJ2-1; 12 bases line up with TRBD2. From germline, CDR1 is SGDLS and CDR2 YYNGEE. This CDR3 spans 15 amino acids. The J segment lost 6 bases and the V segment lost 3 bases, leaving 4 bases of the junction unmatched. The CDR3 is CASSGGLAGLNEQFF. In DNA form, the CDR3 reads TGTGCCAGCAGCGGAGGACTAGCGGGGCTCAATGAGCAGTTCTTC.

The chain combines TRBV7-9 with TRBJ1-1; 7 bases agree with TRBD1. Trimming removed 3 bases from V and 3 bases from J; junction bases left unmatched: 7. The germline gives CDR1 SEHNR, CDR2 FQNEAQ (reference sequence). The CDR3 is 15 amino acids. CDR3 sequence: CASSLNRGGDTEAFF. The CDR3 nucleotides are TGTGCCAGCAGCTTGAACAGGGGCGGGGACACTGAAGCTTTCTTT.

The J gene is TRBJ2-1, the V gene TRBV20-1, with 7 bases aligning to TRBD1. Germline-derived CDR1 and CDR2 are DFQATT and SNEGSKA (reference sequence). Trimming cost V 6 bases and J 6 bases; bases outside gene matches: 2. The CDR3 spans 11 residues. DNA of the CDR3: TGCAGTGCGCACAGGGGCAATGAGCAGTTCTTC. Its protein is CSAHRGNEQFF.

This chain links TRBV6-1 with TRBJ2-3; possibly TRBD2 for D (5 bases). Trimming removed 0 bases at V and 0 bases at J, with 7 bases between. The CDR3 contains 15 residues. Per germline, CDR1 MNHNS and CDR2 SASEGT. CDR3 sequence (DNA): TGTGCCAGCAGTGAAGCGCGGAGGAGCACAGATACGCAGTATTTT. Translated: CASSEARRSTDTQYF.